This TCR beta chain was observed in a study of cytomegalovirus exposure and HLA in healthy donors. Points on this clone: The target antigen is unknown.

Broader study findings: Certain sequence variants were highly shared and formed a cluster, and this cluster was likely a sequencing artifact. As was reported, the HLA-A and HLA-B alleles of most subjects were accurately predicted from TCR beta sequences. Later on, a genetic analysis was performed. It linked a missense variant in DCLRE1C with V- and J-gene trimming of TCR beta.

CDR1 SGHRS and CDR2 YFSETQ come from the germline V gene. This CDR3 has 13 residues. The V end lost 1 base, the J end lost 5 bases, and 7 bases lay between the germline ends. Use of 60 Vbeta and 13 Jbeta primers characterized the PCR. Generated by immunoSEQ multiplex PCR, the TCRdb table keeps only in-frame clones and is missing some. In all, the sample yields roughly 50,000 clones. The clonotype was recovered from a female donor in good health and CMV-seronegative. Sequencing was carried out using PBMCs. The chain employs TRBV5-1 and TRBJ2-1, with no clear D. DNA for the CDR3: TGCGCCAGCAGCTTGTCCGCGAACAATGAGCAGTTCTTC. It codes for CASSLSANNEQFF.